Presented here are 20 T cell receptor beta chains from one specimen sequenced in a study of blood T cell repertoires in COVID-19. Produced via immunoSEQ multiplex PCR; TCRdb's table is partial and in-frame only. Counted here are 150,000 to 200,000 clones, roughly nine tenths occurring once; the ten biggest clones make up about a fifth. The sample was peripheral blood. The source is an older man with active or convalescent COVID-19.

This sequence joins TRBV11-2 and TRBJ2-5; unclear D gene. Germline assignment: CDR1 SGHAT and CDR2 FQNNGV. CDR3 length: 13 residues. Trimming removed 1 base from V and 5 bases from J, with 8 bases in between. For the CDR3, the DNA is TGTGCCAGCAGCTTAGTGGGCGCGGAGACCCAGTACTTC. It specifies CASSLVGAETQYF. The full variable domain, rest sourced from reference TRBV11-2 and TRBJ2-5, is EAGVAQSPRYKIIEKRQSVAFWCNPISGHATLYWYQQILGQGPKLLIQFQNNGVVDDSQLPKDRFSAERLKGVDSTLKIQPAKLEDSAVYLCASSLVGAETQYFGPGTRLLVL.

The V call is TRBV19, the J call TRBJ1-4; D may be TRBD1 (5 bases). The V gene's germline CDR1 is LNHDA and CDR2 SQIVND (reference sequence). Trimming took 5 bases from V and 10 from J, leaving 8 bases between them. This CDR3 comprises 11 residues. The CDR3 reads CASSSGIKLFF. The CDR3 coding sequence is TGTGCCAGTAGTTCAGGGATAAAACTGTTTTTT.

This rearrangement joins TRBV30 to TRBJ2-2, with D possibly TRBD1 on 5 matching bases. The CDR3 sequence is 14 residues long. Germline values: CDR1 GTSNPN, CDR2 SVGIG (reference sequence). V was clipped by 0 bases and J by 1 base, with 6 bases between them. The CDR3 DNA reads TGTGCCTGGAGTGTAACAGGGAACACCGGGGAGCTGTTTTTT. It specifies CAWSVTGNTGELFF.

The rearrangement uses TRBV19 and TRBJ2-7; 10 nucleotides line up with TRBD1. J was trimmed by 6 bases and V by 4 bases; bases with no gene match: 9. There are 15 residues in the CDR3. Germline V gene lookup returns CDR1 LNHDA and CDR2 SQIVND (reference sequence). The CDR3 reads CASSTRTGGYFEQYF. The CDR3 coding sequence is TGTGCCAGTAGTACCCGGACAGGGGGATATTTCGAGCAGTACTTC.

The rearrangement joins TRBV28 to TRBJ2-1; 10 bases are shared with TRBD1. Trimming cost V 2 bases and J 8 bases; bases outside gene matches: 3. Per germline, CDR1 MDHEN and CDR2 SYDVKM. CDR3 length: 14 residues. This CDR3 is CASSLIGQGDEQFF. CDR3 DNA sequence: TGTGCCAGCAGTTTAATAGGACAGGGGGATGAGCAGTTCTTC.

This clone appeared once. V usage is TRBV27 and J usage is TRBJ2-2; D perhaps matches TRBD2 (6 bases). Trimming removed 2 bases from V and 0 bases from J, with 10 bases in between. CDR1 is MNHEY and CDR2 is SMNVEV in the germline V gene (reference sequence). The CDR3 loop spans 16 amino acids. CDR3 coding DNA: TGTGCCAGCAGTTTAGTTAGCGGATCGAACACCGGGGAGCTGTTTTTT. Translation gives CASSLVSGSNTGELFF.

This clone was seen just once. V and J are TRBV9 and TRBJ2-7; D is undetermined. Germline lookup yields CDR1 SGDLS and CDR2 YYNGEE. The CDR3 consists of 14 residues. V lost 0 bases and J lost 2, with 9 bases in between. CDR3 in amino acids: CASSVAVETYEQYF. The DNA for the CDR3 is TGTGCCAGCAGCGTAGCGGTTGAGACCTACGAGCAGTACTTC.

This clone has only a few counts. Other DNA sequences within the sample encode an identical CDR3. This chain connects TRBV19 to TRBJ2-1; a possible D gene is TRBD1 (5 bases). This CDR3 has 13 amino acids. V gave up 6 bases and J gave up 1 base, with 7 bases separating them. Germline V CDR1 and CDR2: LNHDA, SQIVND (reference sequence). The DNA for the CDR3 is TGTGCCAGTAGCCCAGGGTCCTACAATGAGCAGTTCTTC. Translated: CASSPGSYNEQFF.

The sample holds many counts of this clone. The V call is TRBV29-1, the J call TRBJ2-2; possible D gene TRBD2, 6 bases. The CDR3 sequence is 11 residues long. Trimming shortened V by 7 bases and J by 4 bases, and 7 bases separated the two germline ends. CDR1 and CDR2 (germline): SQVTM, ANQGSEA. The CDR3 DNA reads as TGCAGCGCCGGGGGCACCGGGGAGCTGTTTTTT. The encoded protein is CSAGGTGELFF.

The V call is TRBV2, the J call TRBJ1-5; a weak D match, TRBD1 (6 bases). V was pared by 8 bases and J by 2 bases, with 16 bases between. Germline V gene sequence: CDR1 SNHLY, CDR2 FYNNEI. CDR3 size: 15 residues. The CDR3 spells CASEPTGLGNQPQHF. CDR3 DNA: TGTGCCAGCGAACCTACAGGGTTGGGCAATCAGCCCCAGCATTTT.

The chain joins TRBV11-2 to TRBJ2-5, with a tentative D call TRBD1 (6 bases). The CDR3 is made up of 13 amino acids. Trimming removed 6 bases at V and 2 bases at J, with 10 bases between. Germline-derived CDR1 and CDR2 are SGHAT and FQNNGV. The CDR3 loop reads CASSPGQQETQYF. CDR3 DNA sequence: TGTGCCAGCAGTCCCGGACAGCAAGAGACCCAGTACTTC.

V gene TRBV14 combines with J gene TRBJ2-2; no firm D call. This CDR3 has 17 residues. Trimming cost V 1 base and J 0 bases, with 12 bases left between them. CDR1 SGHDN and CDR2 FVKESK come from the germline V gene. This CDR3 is CASSQGLSSANTGELFF. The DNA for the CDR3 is TGTGCCAGCAGCCAAGGCCTGTCCAGCGCGAACACCGGGGAGCTGTTTTTT.

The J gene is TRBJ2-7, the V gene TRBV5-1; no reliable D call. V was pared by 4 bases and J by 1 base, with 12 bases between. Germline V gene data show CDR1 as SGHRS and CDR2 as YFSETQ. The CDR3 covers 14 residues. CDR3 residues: CASSPPGGSYEQYF. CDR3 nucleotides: TGCGCCAGCAGCCCCCCCGGTGGTTCCTACGAGCAGTACTTC.

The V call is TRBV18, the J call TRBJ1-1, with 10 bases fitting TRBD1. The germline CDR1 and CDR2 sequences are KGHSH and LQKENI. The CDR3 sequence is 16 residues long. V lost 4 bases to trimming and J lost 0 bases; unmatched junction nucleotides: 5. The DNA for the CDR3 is TGTGCCAGCTCACTCGGACAGGGGGTTATGAACACTGAAGCTTTCTTT. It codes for CASSLGQGVMNTEAFF.

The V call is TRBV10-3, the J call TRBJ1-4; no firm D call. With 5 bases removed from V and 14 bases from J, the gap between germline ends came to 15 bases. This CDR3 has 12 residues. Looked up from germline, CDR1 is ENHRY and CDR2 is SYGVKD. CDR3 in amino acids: CAISYSPGLLFF. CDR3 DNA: TGTGCCATCAGTTATTCCCCGGGTTTGCTGTTTTTT.

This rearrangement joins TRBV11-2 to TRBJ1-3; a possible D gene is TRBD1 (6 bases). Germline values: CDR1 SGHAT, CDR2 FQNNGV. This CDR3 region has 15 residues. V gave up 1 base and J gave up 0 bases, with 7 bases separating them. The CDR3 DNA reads TGTGCCAGCAGCTTAGGGACAGTCTCTGGAAACACCATATATTTT. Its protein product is CASSLGTVSGNTIYF.

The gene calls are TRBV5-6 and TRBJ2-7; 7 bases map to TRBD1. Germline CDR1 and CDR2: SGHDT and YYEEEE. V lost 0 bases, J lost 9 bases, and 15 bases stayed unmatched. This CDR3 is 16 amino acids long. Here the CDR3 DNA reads TGTGCCAGCAGCTTGGGGGCCTCAGGGGGATTTTTAGGGCAGTACTTC. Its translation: CASSLGASGGFLGQYF.

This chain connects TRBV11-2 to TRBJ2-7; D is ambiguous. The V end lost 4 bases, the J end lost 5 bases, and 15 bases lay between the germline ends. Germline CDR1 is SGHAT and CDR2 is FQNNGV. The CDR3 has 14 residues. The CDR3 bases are TGTGCCAGCAGCTCCGAGAGGTGGATCCACGAGCAGTACTTC. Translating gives CASSSERWIHEQYF.

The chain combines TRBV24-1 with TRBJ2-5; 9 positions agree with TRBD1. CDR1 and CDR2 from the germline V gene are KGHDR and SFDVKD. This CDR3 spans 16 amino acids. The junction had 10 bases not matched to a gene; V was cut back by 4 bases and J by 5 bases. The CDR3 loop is CATSETNRGLFETQYF. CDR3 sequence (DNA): TGTGCCACCAGTGAAACTAACAGGGGGCTTTTTGAGACCCAGTACTTC.

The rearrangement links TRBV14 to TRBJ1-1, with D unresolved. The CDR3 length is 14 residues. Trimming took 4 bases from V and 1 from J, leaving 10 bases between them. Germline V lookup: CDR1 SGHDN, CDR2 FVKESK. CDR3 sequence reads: CASSRAIRNTEAFF. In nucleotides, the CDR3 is TGTGCCAGCAGCCGAGCTATAAGGAACACTGAAGCTTTCTTT.